This TCR beta chain was captured in a study of CDR3 diversity in severe acne. The V end lost 4 bases, the J end lost 3 bases, and 13 bases lay between the germline ends. Germline values: CDR1 SGHVT, CDR2 SQSDAQ. The length of the CDR3 is 15 residues. TCRdb re-analysed the PCR reads in MiXCR, keeping a single row per CDR3 protein. The repertoire consists of about 85,000 distinct CDR3 sequences, with 48% occurring once and the leading ten covering around 10%. The sequenced material came from blood. This clonotype was sampled from a male donor in good health, serving as a control. This chain connects TRBV7-4 to TRBJ1-3, with D possibly being TRBD1 (6 bases). CDR3 loop: CASSWGGLSGNTIYF. CDR3 DNA: TGTGCCAGCAGCTGGGGGGGGCTAAGTGGAAACACCATATATTTT.